This TCR beta chain was found in a study of T-cell reconstitution after alpha-beta-depleted transplantation in children. Study results and limitations: From newly produced T cells came most of the T-cell counts and diversity one year after transplant. By about two months after transplant, alpha-beta T cells reportedly arose from several hundred graft clones that had expanded. Surviving recipient cells, namely T cells and thymic progenitors, were the source of high day-60 TCRbeta diversity in some patients.

This clonotype has at least ten counts. As yet, its antigen is unknown. The CDR3 has 14 amino acids. Per the germline V gene, CDR1 is SGHRS and CDR2 is YFSETQ. With 4 bases removed from V and 2 bases from J, the gap between germline ends came to 9 bases. Unique molecular identifiers were used in preparing the TCRbeta library. TCRdb ran MiXCR on the PCR reads and lists one entry per CDR3 protein. Among 250,000 to 300,000 distinct CDR3 sequences listed, nearly 8% were seen once. The V call is TRBV5-1, the J call TRBJ2-2; D call uncertain. The TCR originated in a female patient aged 2-15 years who had a stem cell transplant for Fanconi anemia, so the T cells may come from the graft donor. The sample was peripheral blood, taken 360 days after TCRalphabeta/CD19-depleted stem cell transplant. CDR3 DNA sequence: TGCGCCAGCAGCCCCGGTGGTAACACCGGGGAGCTGTTTTTT. Translation gives CASSPGGNTGELFF.